This TCR beta chain was recorded in a study of CD8 T cells in Susac syndrome. When the RNA was reverse transcribed, random hexamers were used with an input of 0.5 to 1 ug. Using its own MiXCR run on the immunoSEQ multiplex PCR reads, TCRdb lists one record per CDR3 protein. The sample records roughly 28,000 distinct CDR3 sequences, 94% being singletons. CDR3 length: 14 residues. V lost 3 bases and J 2 bases, leaving 11 bases between the germline ends. Per germline, CDR1 SGHAT and CDR2 FQNNGV. Sequenced: CD8+ T cells from PBMCs. This receptor was obtained from a human donor in good health. The J gene is TRBJ2-7, the V gene TRBV11-2; tentatively, D is TRBD1 (5 bases). The CDR3 spells CASSLWAGTYEQYF. CDR3 DNA: TGTGCCAGCAGCTTGTGGGCAGGGACCTACGAGCAGTACTTC. Full variable domain (rest looked up from reference TRBV11-2 and TRBJ2-7): EAGVAQSPRYKIIEKRQSVAFWCNPISGHATLYWYQQILGQGPKLLIQFQNNGVVDDSQLPKDRFSAERLKGVDSTLKIQPAKLEDSAVYLCASSLWAGTYEQYFGPGTRLTVT.